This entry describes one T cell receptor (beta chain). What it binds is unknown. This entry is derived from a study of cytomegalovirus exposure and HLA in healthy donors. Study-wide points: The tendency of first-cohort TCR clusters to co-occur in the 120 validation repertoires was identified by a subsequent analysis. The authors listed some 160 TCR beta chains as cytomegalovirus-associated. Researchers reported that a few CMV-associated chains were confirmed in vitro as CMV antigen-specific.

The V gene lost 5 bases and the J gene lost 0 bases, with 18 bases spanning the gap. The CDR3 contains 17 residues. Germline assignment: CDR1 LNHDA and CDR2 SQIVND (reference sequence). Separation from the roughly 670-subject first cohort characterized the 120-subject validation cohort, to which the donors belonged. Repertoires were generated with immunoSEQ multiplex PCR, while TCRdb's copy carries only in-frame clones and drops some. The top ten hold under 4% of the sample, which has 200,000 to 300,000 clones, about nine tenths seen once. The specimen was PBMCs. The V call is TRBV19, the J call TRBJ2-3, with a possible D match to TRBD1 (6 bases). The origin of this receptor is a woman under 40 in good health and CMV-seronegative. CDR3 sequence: CASSLQGSGASTDTQYF. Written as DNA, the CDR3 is TGTGCCAGTAGTCTCCAGGGGAGTGGGGCTAGCACAGATACGCAGTATTTT.